What follows describes a single T cell receptor beta chain. Its target is unknown. This record comes from a study of T cells in Graves' hyperthyroidism and ophthalmopathy. V lost 0 bases and J lost 2; bases outside the gene matches: 5. Germline CDR1 ENHRY, CDR2 SYGVKD. The length of the CDR3 is 16 residues. Amplification of TCR beta CDR3 regions was performed using RNA transcripts as template. Using the HTBI primer set, a first-round RT-PCR was run on the TCR CDR3. TCRdb re-called the multiplex PCR reads with MiXCR, one entry per CDR3 protein. The sample carries around 300,000 distinct CDR3 sequences, 22% recorded once. Based on clinical symptoms, serum thyroxine and TRAb, thyroid ultrasound and orbital computed tomography, diagnoses were reached. Overall study findings and caveats: Most expanded thyroid clonotypes above 0.001 also appeared in blood.

This sequence joins TRBV10-3 and TRBJ2-7; 9 positions agree with TRBD2. Input material: blood. The source of this sequence is a man aged 30 to 45 with Graves' ophthalmopathy. CDR3 amino acids: CAISESGASGTYEQYF. Here the CDR3 DNA reads TGTGCCATCAGTGAGTCGGGGGCTAGCGGGACCTACGAGCAGTACTTC.